Following are 9 T cell receptor beta chains from one sample sequenced in a study of CD8 T cells in Susac syndrome. Random hexamers were used to reverse transcribe the RNA input (about 0.45 to 1 ug). MiXCR, run by TCRdb on the immunoSEQ multiplex PCR reads, gives a single entry per CDR3 protein. The sample contains about 190,000 distinct CDR3 sequences, nearly 97% of which appear only once. Material: CD4+ T cells from PBMCs. The receptors derive from a human donor with Susac syndrome.

The chain has TRBV7-2 and TRBJ1-5; D remains ambiguous. Germline loops: CDR1 SGHTA, CDR2 FQGNSA. The V end lost 3 bases, the J end lost 4 bases, and 7 bases lay between the germline ends. The CDR3 sequence is 13 residues long. As DNA, the CDR3 is TGTGCCAGCAGCTTGGCCGAAAATCAGCCCCAGCATTTT. Its protein is CASSLAENQPQHF.

The gene calls are TRBV30 and TRBJ1-1; D ambiguous. V lost 1 base and J lost 3, with 9 bases in between. CDR1 and CDR2 from the germline V gene are GTSNPN and SVGIG (reference sequence). The CDR3 totals 13 residues. The chain's CDR3 is CAWSERGYTEAFF. CDR3 coding DNA: TGTGCCTGGAGTGAACGGGGTTACACTGAAGCTTTCTTT.

This chain links TRBV5-4 with TRBJ1-6; tentative D call: TRBD1 (6 bases). The V gene lost 4 bases and the J gene lost 9 bases, with 17 bases spanning the gap. The germline gives CDR1 SGHNT, CDR2 YYREEE (reference sequence). The CDR3 consists of 15 residues. This CDR3 is CASSAQGFGGSPLHF. The DNA of the CDR3 is TGTGCCAGCAGCGCACAGGGATTCGGCGGTTCACCCCTCCACTTT.

J is TRBJ2-2 and V is TRBV14; no reliable D call. The CDR3 contains 15 residues. V lost 2 bases, J lost 2 bases, and 9 bases lay in between. Germline CDR1 reads SGHDN; CDR2 reads FVKESK. Here the CDR3 DNA reads TGTGCCAGCAGCCAACTGCCAGCTAACACCGGGGAGCTGTTTTTT. Protein: CASSQLPANTGELFF.

This chain uses TRBV5-4 with TRBJ2-7; tentative D call: TRBD1 (5 bases). The CDR3 spans 13 residues. With 6 bases removed from V and 0 bases from J, the gap between germline ends came to 10 bases. Germline V gene data show CDR1 as SGHNT and CDR2 as YYREEE (reference sequence). The CDR3 DNA follows: TGTGCCAGCAAGACAGCCAGCTCCTACGAGCAGTACTTC. Amino acids: CASKTASSYEQYF.

This chain uses TRBV7-9 with TRBJ2-1; TRBD2 aligns across 8 bases. The CDR3 is 14 amino acids. With V trimmed by 5 bases and J by 7 bases, 7 bases remained unmatched. Germline V gene lookup returns CDR1 SEHNR and CDR2 FQNEAQ (reference sequence). The CDR3 region has the DNA TGTGCCAGCAGCAGGGCGGGGGGAATTAATGAGCAGTTCTTC. This codes for CASSRAGGINEQFF.

This chain joins TRBV19 and TRBJ2-7, with D perhaps given as TRBD1 or TRBD2 (5 bases each). The CDR3 sequence is 12 residues long. CDR1 and CDR2 (germline): LNHDA, SQIVND (reference sequence). Trimming stripped 10 bases from V and 7 bases from J, with 17 bases between. The CDR3 nucleotides read TGTGCCACCCACCGGGACCAGGGAGAGCAGTACTTC. It codes for CATHRDQGEQYF. Filled out from reference TRBV19 and TRBJ2-7, the complete variable domain reads DGGITQSPKYLFRKEGQNVTLSCEQNLNHDAMYWYRQDPGQGLRLIYYSQIVNDFQKGDIAEGYSVSREKKESFPLTVTSAQKNPTAFYLCATHRDQGEQYFGPGTRLTVT.

The V gene is TRBV29-1, the J gene TRBJ2-7; a weak D match, TRBD2 (6 bases). The CDR3 is 14 residues long. CDR1 SQVTM and CDR2 ANQGSEA come from the germline V gene. The V end was cut by 6 bases, the J end by 2 bases, with 17 bases between. In nucleotides, the CDR3 is TGCAGCGTAACGAGGGGAGGCTTACCCTACGAGCAGTACTTC. It is translated as CSVTRGGLPYEQYF.

The chain recombines TRBV18 with TRBJ2-7; 8 bases are a match to TRBD1. Trimming cost V 3 bases and J 5 bases; bases outside gene matches: 3. Germline values: CDR1 KGHSH, CDR2 LQKENI. The CDR3 covers 13 residues. This chain's CDR3 is CASSPGTGDEQYF. The CDR3 coding sequence is TGTGCCAGCTCACCCGGGACAGGAGACGAGCAGTACTTC.